The 32 T cell receptor beta chains reported below all come from one sample, sequenced in a study of CD8+CD57+ T cells in acquired aplastic anemia. Genomic DNA served as template for TCR beta VDJ and CDR3 profiling. TCRdb redid the calling of the reads with MiXCR, one entry per CDR3 protein. The data contain about 170,000 distinct CDR3 sequences, approximately 40% of them seen just once; the ten biggest clones take up 0.9% to 1.2%. The sequencing input was sorted CD4+, CD8+, or CD8+CD57+ T cells (not recorded which) from PBMCs. The source of these receptors is a human donor in good health.

This clonotype was counted ten times or more. The V and J genes are TRBV12-5 and TRBJ2-1; TRBD2 aligns across 15 bases. This CDR3 has 15 amino acids. The V gene end was trimmed by 5 bases and the J gene end by 7 bases; junction bases not matched to a gene: 3. Germline assignment: CDR1 LGHNT and CDR2 FRNRAP. CDR3 in DNA: TGTGCTAGTGGTGTGGGACTAGCGGGAGGTAATGAGCAGTTCTTC. Amino acid sequence: CASGVGLAGGNEQFF.

The gene calls are TRBV13 and TRBJ2-2, with 14 bases identical to TRBD2. The CDR3 totals 19 residues. Germline lookup yields CDR1 PRHDT and CDR2 FYEKMQ (reference sequence). Trimming cost V 3 bases and J 3 bases; bases outside gene matches: 9. The CDR3 protein is CASSFLMGLAGEDTGELFF. The CDR3 DNA reads as TGTGCCAGCAGCTTTTTGATGGGACTAGCGGGAGAGGACACCGGGGAGCTGTTTTTT.

This clonotype was observed at least ten times. V usage is TRBV6-5 and J usage is TRBJ2-7, with a possible D match to TRBD2 (5 bases). CDR3 size: 14 residues. Germline CDR1 and CDR2: MNHEY and SVGAGI. V lost 0 bases and J lost 6, with 12 bases in between. CDR3 sequence reads: CASSYSPQLVEQYF. The CDR3 DNA reads TGTGCCAGCAGTTACTCCCCCCAACTAGTCGAGCAGTACTTC.

J is TRBJ1-2 and V is TRBV9; D may be TRBD1 (6 bases). Trimming pared 4 bases from V and 3 bases from J, leaving 7 bases between. Per the germline V gene, CDR1 is SGDLS and CDR2 is YYNGEE. The CDR3 runs to 12 residues. The CDR3 sequence: CASSRQDYGYTF. The CDR3 bases are TGTGCCAGCAGCCGACAGGACTATGGCTACACCTTC.

This clonotype was seen many times. The rearrangement uses TRBV12-3 or TRBV12-4 and TRBJ2-1; D gene uncertain. The V gene lost 7 bases and the J gene lost 7 bases, with 5 bases spanning the gap. The CDR3 runs to 10 residues. CDR3 amino acids: CASKNNEQFF. CDR3 DNA: TGTGCCAGCAAGAATAATGAGCAGTTCTTC.

The J gene is TRBJ2-7, the V gene TRBV12-3 or TRBV12-4; maybe TRBD1 (6 bases). Trimming shortened V by 3 bases and J by 0 bases, and 18 bases separated the two germline ends. This CDR3 contains 17 residues. This chain's CDR3 is CASSFPDRAQGSYEQYF. DNA of the CDR3: TGTGCCAGCAGTTTCCCCGACAGAGCACAGGGCTCCTACGAGCAGTACTTC.

This clonotype was seen at least ten times. This chain uses TRBV20-1 with TRBJ1-1; TRBD1 is a possible D gene (5 bases). There are 14 residues in the CDR3. V was trimmed by 7 bases and J by 2 bases, leaving 17 bases between them. Germline V lookup: CDR1 DFQATT, CDR2 SNEGSKA (reference sequence). CDR3 amino acids: CSVVTALLNTEAFF. DNA for the CDR3: TGCAGTGTTGTGACAGCCCTTCTCAACACTGAAGCTTTCTTT.

This chain links TRBV2 with TRBJ2-7, with D possibly called TRBD1 or TRBD2 (6 bases each). The V end was cut by 1 base, the J end by 4 bases, with 14 bases between. The CDR3 totals 15 residues. Per germline, CDR1 SNHLY and CDR2 FYNNEI. The CDR3 region is CASSEGAGQAYEQYF. CDR3 DNA sequence: TGTGCCAGCAGTGAAGGGGCGGGACAAGCTTACGAGCAGTACTTC.

This clonotype appeared many times. The chain couples TRBV7-9 to TRBJ1-1; 7 nucleotides agree with TRBD1. Germline CDR1 and CDR2: SEHNR and FQNEAQ (reference sequence). The CDR3 sequence is 16 residues long. The V gene end was trimmed by 5 bases and the J gene end by 0 bases; junction bases not matched to a gene: 9. CDR3 region: CASSPRQGLVNTEAFF. The CDR3 DNA reads TGTGCCAGCAGCCCCCGACAGGGATTAGTGAACACTGAAGCTTTCTTT.

The sample holds one count of this clonotype. A much larger clonotype is one base distant, so this may be a read error. The gene calls are TRBV19 and TRBJ1-4, with D possibly being TRBD1 (5 bases). Germline V CDR1 and CDR2: LNHDA, SQIVND (reference sequence). V dropped 7 bases and J dropped 1 base, with 16 bases sitting between them. The CDR3 is 16 amino acids. CDR3 bases: TGTGCCAGTACGGGACGGTCAGTTGAAACTAATGAAAAACTGTTTTTT. Amino acid sequence: CASTGRSVETNEKLFF.

This clonotype was observed a few times. The chain has TRBV28 and TRBJ2-7; a weak D match, TRBD1 (6 bases). This CDR3 is built from 14 residues. V was pared by 5 bases and J by 0 bases, with 11 bases between. Germline CDR1 is MDHEN and CDR2 is SYDVKM. CDR3 sequence: CASSTGFVSYEQYF. CDR3 DNA: TGTGCCAGCAGTACAGGGTTTGTCTCCTACGAGCAGTACTTC.

Regarding this clonotype: A read error is likely, as this CDR3 ends without the conserved phenylalanine or tryptophan. This chain joins TRBV6-4 and TRBJ2-1; 8 bases agree with TRBD1. CDR1 and CDR2 (germline): MRHNA, SNTAGT. CDR3 size: 14 residues. V shed 6 bases, J shed 4 bases, and the junction held 5 bases outside the gene matches. The CDR3 region is CASSGQGGYNEQFS. CDR3 coding DNA: TGTGCCAGCAGCGGACAGGGTGGGTACAATGAGCAGTTCTCC.

The genes are TRBV11-2 and TRBJ1-2; D gene uncertain. With 5 bases removed from V and 6 bases from J, the gap between germline ends came to 25 bases. This CDR3 spans 17 amino acids. CDR1 and CDR2 from the germline V gene are SGHAT and FQNNGV. For the CDR3, the DNA is TGTGCCAGCAGCCCCGACGTACTGGGTTTGGTGTCGGATGGCTACACCTTC. This encodes CASSPDVLGLVSDGYTF.

The J gene is TRBJ2-1, the V gene TRBV6-1, with 9 bases identical to TRBD1. Germline assignment: CDR1 MNHNS and CDR2 SASEGT. With V trimmed by 6 bases and J by 9 bases, 15 bases remained unmatched. This CDR3 comprises 16 residues. The CDR3 loop is CASREKMTGGDGEQFF. DNA for the CDR3: TGTGCCAGCAGAGAGAAAATGACAGGGGGTGATGGTGAGCAGTTCTTC.

Many counts were recorded for this clonotype. The V gene is TRBV19, the J gene TRBJ2-1; a weak D match, TRBD2 (6 bases). The V gene lost 4 bases and the J gene lost 4 bases, with 11 bases spanning the gap. The germline V gene has CDR1 LNHDA and CDR2 SQIVND (reference sequence). The CDR3 consists of 14 residues. CDR3 DNA sequence: TGTGCCAGTAGTAGGCGGGGCTCATACAATGAGCAGTTCTTC. Translation gives CASSRRGSYNEQFF.

This clonotype showed up many times. This chain uses TRBV24-1 with TRBJ2-3; D is perhaps TRBD2 (5 bases). The CDR3 runs 13 residues. Germline V gives CDR1 KGHDR, CDR2 SFDVKD. Trimming stripped 6 bases from V and 3 bases from J, with 9 bases between. The CDR3 DNA reads as TGTGCCACCAGTCGAGGGTTGACAGATACGCAGTATTTT. It encodes CATSRGLTDTQYF.

This clonotype has at least ten counts. This chain uses TRBV20-1 with TRBJ2-5; 10 nucleotides line up with TRBD1. CDR3 length: 16 residues. Per germline, CDR1 DFQATT and CDR2 SNEGSKA (reference sequence). Trimming took 1 base from V and 0 from J; bases not matched to a gene: 5. The CDR3 spells CSARGGGTGDQETQYF. The CDR3 nucleotides are TGCAGTGCTAGAGGCGGGGGGACAGGGGACCAAGAGACCCAGTACTTC.

V and J are TRBV10-1 and TRBJ1-5; maybe TRBD1 (5 bases). This CDR3 has 12 amino acids. Trimming shortened V by 3 bases and J by 9 bases, and 9 bases separated the two germline ends. Germline CDR1 reads WNHNN; CDR2 reads SYGVQD (reference sequence). CDR3 nucleotide sequence: TGCGCCAGCAGTGACGGGGGTGCGCCCCAGCATTTT. It is translated as CASSDGGAPQHF.

This sequence joins TRBV29-1 and TRBJ2-7, with D tentatively TRBD1 or TRBD2 (5 bases each). Germline CDR1 is SQVTM and CDR2 is ANQGSEA. The V end was cut by 5 bases, the J end by 6 bases, with 14 bases between. The CDR3 loop spans 12 amino acids. The CDR3 reads CSVLRDDAEQYF. CDR3 sequence (DNA): TGCAGCGTTCTCAGGGACGACGCCGAGCAGTACTTC.

CDR3 DNA sequence: TGTGCCAGCAGCGCCTATGACAGAGCTTATGAAGCTTTCTTT. It specifies CASSAYDRAYEAFF. The chain joins TRBV9 to TRBJ1-1; a possible D gene is TRBD1 (5 bases). Trimming left V 3 bases short and J 7 bases short, with 16 bases between. CDR3 length equals 14 residues. Germline CDR1 reads SGDLS; CDR2 reads YYNGEE.

J is TRBJ1-5 and V is TRBV20-1; 7 positions agree with TRBD1. V was pared by 6 bases and J by 6 bases, with 11 bases of the junction left unmatched. The germline CDR1 and CDR2 sequences are DFQATT and SNEGSKA (reference sequence). There are 14 residues in the CDR3. In nucleotides, the CDR3 is TGCAGTGCAATCGACAGGGCGGCGGGTCAGCCCCAGCATTTT. Protein product: CSAIDRAAGQPQHF.

This clonotype was counted many times. The chain has TRBV7-2 and TRBJ2-5, with 10 bases lining up with TRBD2. Per the germline V gene, CDR1 is SGHTA and CDR2 is FQGNSA. V shed 3 bases, J shed 4 bases, and the junction held 8 bases outside the gene matches. The CDR3 totals 16 residues. CDR3 amino acids: CASSLHLAGVIETQYF. The CDR3 DNA follows: TGTGCCAGCAGCTTGCATCTAGCGGGGGTTATAGAGACCCAGTACTTC.

The V call is TRBV5-1, the J call TRBJ2-6; D remains unclear. The CDR3 has 13 amino acids. Germline V CDR1 and CDR2: SGHRS, YFSETQ. Between the trimmed V and J ends, which lost 2 bases and 4 bases, there was a span of 4 bases. The CDR3 coding sequence is TGCGCCAGCAGCTTCTGCGGGGCCAACGTCCTGACTTTC. It specifies CASSFCGANVLTF.

This clonotype was picked up many times. J is TRBJ1-3 and V is TRBV19; the D is unclear. Germline V gene data show CDR1 as LNHDA and CDR2 as SQIVND (reference sequence). With 3 bases removed from V and 4 bases from J, the gap between germline ends came to 7 bases. This CDR3 is built from 13 residues. CDR3 amino acids: CASSISPGNTIYF. CDR3 sequence (DNA): TGTGCCAGTAGTATCTCGCCCGGAAACACCATATATTTT.

This clonotype was seen a handful of times. V and J are TRBV6-1 and TRBJ2-2; the D gene is possibly TRBD2 (6 bases). This CDR3 spans 15 amino acids. V shed 5 bases and J shed 6 bases, with 16 bases lying between them. Germline CDR1 is MNHNS and CDR2 is SASEGT. CDR3 nucleotide sequence: TGTGCCAGCAGTCCCCTCAGCGGAGGGGCCGGGGAGCTGTTTTTT. The encoded protein is CASSPLSGGAGELFF.

This clonotype was counted a single time. V gene TRBV10-3 combines with J gene TRBJ2-7; TRBD1 matches at 12 bases. Germline CDR1 and CDR2: ENHRY and SYGVKD. The CDR3 covers 15 residues. The junction had 7 bases not matched to a gene; V was cut back by 6 bases and J by 4 bases. The CDR3 sequence is CAIRGTGGASYEQYF. Here the CDR3 DNA reads TGTGCCATCAGAGGGACAGGGGGCGCAAGTTACGAGCAGTACTTC.

This clonotype was observed many times. V and J are TRBV6-4 and TRBJ1-2, with unresolved D. V was cut by 0 bases and J by 5 bases, with 4 bases left in between. This CDR3 is built from 12 residues. The germline gives CDR1 MRHNA, CDR2 SNTAGT. CDR3 amino acids: CASSDSRYGYTF. The CDR3, as DNA: TGTGCCAGCAGTGACTCCAGATATGGCTACACCTTC.

This clonotype has only a few counts. This chain links TRBV4-2 with TRBJ2-3; tentative D call: TRBD1 (5 bases). There are 16 residues in the CDR3. Trimming shortened V by 7 bases and J by 4 bases, and 21 bases separated the two germline ends. CDR1 is LGHNA, CDR2 YNFKEQ, per germline. CDR3 coding DNA: TGTGCCAGCAAAACTAAGGGGCCTCTGAGCGCAGATACGCAGTATTTT. Translated, it gives CASKTKGPLSADTQYF.

Notes on this clonotype: One junction end does not reproduce the germline sequence, and a read error may be involved. V usage is TRBV12-3 or TRBV12-4 and J usage is TRBJ2-7; 13 nucleotides agree with TRBD2. The CDR3 spans 16 residues. CDR3 region: CASRRGLAGPLGEQHF. The CDR3 DNA reads TGTGCCAGCAGACGGGGACTAGCGGGGCCACTGGGCGAGCAGCACTTC.

V usage is TRBV6-1 and J usage is TRBJ2-1, with 14 bases matching TRBD2. V lost 7 bases to trimming and J lost 6 bases; unmatched junction nucleotides: 8. Germline V gene lookup returns CDR1 MNHNS and CDR2 SASEGT. The CDR3 sequence is 16 residues long. CDR3: CASMFFGTSGSNEQFF. The DNA of the CDR3 is TGTGCCAGCATGTTTTTCGGGACTAGCGGGAGCAATGAGCAGTTCTTC.

The V gene is TRBV25-1, the J gene TRBJ2-2, with D possibly matching TRBD2 (6 bases). Trimming cost V 7 bases and J 0 bases, with 18 bases left between them. CDR3 length: 17 amino acids. CDR1 and CDR2 from the germline V gene are MGHDK and SYGVNS. Here the CDR3 DNA reads TGTGCCAGCACCAAACGAGGTAGCGGTTCGAACACCGGGGAGCTGTTTTTT. Translating it yields CASTKRGSGSNTGELFF.

This clonotype was observed a few times. This chain links TRBV20-1 with TRBJ2-7, with 10 bases lining up with TRBD2. The V gene's germline CDR1 is DFQATT and CDR2 SNEGSKA (reference sequence). V dropped 0 bases and J dropped 6; count of bases not matched to a gene: 11. The CDR3 extends over 16 amino acids. CDR3 nucleotide sequence: TGCAGTGCTAGAGATCCGCTAGCGGGAGAGGCGGTCGAGCAGTACTTC. This encodes CSARDPLAGEAVEQYF.